This TCR beta chain is from a study of shared clonotypes between healthy human individuals. Germline V gives CDR1 LNHDA, CDR2 SQIVND (reference sequence). V was pared by 10 bases and J by 0 bases, with 4 bases between. The CDR3 contains 11 residues. Clones were sequenced by immunoSEQ multiplex PCR, and TCRdb holds only the in-frame ones, with some missing. The profile shows some 200,000 clones, 50% to 75% of them singletons. This clonotype originated in a man aged 25-45 years in good health. Sequenced material: memory CD4+ T cells sorted from blood. As to subset: CD45RA-negative fraction. The gene calls are TRBV19 and TRBJ2-4; no clear D. The chain's CDR3 is CATEAKNIQYF. CDR3 bases: TGTGCCACTGAAGCCAAAAACATTCAGTACTTC.